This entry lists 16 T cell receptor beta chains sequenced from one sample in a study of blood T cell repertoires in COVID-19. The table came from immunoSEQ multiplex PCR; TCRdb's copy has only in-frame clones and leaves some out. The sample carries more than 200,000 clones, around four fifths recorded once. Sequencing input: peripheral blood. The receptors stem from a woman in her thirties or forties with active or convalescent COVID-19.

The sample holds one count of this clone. The DNA for the CDR3 is TGCGCCAGCAGCTTGAGGCCGGGGGATTGGGGGACAGGGAGCCACTACGAGCAGTACTTC. Protein sequence: CASSLRPGDWGTGSHYEQYF. This sequence joins TRBV5-1 and TRBJ2-7; 9 nucleotides align to TRBD1. Germline V lookup: CDR1 SGHRS, CDR2 YFSETQ. J lost 3 bases, V lost 1 base, and 20 bases had no gene match. CDR3 size: 20 residues.

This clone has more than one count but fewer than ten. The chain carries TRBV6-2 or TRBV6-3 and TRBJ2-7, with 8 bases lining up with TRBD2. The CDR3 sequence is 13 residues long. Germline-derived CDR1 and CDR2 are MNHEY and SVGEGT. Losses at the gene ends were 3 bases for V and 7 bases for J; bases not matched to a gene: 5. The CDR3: CASSYSGMGEQYF. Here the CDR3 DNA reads TGTGCCAGCAGTTATAGCGGGATGGGTGAGCAGTACTTC.

CDR3 region: CASSFWQRSDTQYF. CDR3 nucleotides: TGTGCCAGCAGTTTTTGGCAAAGAAGTGATACGCAGTATTTT. The V call is TRBV27, the J call TRBJ2-3; no reliable D call. Germline values: CDR1 MNHEY, CDR2 SMNVEV (reference sequence). The CDR3 consists of 14 residues. Trimming took 3 bases from V and 6 from J, leaving 13 bases between them.

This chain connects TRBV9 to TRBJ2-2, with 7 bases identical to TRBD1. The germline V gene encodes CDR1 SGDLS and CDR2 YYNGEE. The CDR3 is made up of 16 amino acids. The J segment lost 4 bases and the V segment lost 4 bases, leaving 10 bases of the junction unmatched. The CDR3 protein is CASSPPGQVGTGELFF. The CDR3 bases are TGTGCCAGCAGCCCACCTGGACAGGTCGGCACCGGGGAGCTGTTTTTT.

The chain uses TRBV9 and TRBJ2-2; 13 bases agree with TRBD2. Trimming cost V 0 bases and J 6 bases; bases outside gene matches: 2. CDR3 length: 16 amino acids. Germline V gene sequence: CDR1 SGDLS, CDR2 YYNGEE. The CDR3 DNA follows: TGTGCCAGCAGCGTAGCTACTAGCGGGAGGGCCGGGGAGCTGTTTTTT. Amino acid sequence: CASSVATSGRAGELFF.

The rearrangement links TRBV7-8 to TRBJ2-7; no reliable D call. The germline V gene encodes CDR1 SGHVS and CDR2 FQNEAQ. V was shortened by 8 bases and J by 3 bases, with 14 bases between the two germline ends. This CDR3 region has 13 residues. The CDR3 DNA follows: TGTGCCAGCGGGCCCGAATTAATCTACGAGCAGTACTTC. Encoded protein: CASGPELIYEQYF.

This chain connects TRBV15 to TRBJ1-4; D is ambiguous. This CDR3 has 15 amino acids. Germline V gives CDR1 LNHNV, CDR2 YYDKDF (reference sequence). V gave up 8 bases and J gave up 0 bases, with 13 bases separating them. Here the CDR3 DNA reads TGTGCCACCGTGGGCAGGCAAGCAACTAATGAAAAACTGTTTTTT. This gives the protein CATVGRQATNEKLFF.

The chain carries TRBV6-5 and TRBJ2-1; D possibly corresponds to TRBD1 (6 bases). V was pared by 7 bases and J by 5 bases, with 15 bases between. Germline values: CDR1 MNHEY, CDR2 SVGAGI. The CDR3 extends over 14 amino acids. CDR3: CASTNPTGNNEQFF. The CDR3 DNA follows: TGTGCCAGCACCAACCCTACAGGGAACAATGAGCAGTTCTTC.

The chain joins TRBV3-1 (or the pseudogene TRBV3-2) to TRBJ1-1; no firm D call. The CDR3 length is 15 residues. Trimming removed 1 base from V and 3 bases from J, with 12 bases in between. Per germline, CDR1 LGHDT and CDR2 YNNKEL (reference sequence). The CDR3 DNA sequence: TGTGCCAGCAGCCAAGCGGCGGGCAGAGACACTGAAGCTTTCTTT. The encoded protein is CASSQAAGRDTEAFF.

The CDR3 DNA is TGCAGCGCCGCCCCGGGACAGGGAATATATGGCTACACCTTC. Translation: CSAAPGQGIYGYTF. The rearrangement uses TRBV29-1 and TRBJ1-2, with TRBD1 identical over 9 bases. CDR1 SQVTM and CDR2 ANQGSEA come from the germline V gene. The ends lost 7 bases at V and 5 bases at J; junction bases unmatched: 11. CDR3 length: 14 amino acids.

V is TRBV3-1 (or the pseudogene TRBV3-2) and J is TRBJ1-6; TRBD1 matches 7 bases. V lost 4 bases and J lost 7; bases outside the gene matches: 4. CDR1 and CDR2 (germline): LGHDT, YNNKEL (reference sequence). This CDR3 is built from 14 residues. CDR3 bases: TGTGCCAGCAGCCCGACAGGGTCGAATTCACCCCTCCACTTT. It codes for CASSPTGSNSPLHF.

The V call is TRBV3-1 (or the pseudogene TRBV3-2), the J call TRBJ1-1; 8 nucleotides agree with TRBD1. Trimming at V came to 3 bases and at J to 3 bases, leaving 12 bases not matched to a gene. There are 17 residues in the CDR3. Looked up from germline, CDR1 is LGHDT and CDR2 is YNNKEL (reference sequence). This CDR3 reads CASSQDTQGAFDTEAFF. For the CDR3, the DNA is TGTGCCAGCAGCCAGGATACCCAGGGGGCGTTTGACACTGAAGCTTTCTTT.

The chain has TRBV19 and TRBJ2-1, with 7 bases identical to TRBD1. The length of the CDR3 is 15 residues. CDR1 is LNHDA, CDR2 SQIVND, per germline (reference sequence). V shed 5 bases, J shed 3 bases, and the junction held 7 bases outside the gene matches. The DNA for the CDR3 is TGTGCCAGTAGTCCGGAGGACAGGATCTACAATGAGCAGTTCTTC. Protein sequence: CASSPEDRIYNEQFF.

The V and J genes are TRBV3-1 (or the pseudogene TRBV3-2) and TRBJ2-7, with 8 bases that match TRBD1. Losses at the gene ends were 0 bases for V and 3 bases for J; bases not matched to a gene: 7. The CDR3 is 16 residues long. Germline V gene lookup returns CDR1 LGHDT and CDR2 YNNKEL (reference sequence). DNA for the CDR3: TGTGCCAGCAGCCAAGATATGGCAGGGGGCAGCTACGAGCAGTACTTC. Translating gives CASSQDMAGGSYEQYF.

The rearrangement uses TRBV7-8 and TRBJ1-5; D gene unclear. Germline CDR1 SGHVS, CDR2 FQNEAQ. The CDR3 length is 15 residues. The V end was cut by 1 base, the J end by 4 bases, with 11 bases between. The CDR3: CASSLVSARNQPQHF. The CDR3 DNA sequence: TGTGCCAGCAGCTTAGTAAGCGCCCGGAATCAGCCCCAGCATTTT.

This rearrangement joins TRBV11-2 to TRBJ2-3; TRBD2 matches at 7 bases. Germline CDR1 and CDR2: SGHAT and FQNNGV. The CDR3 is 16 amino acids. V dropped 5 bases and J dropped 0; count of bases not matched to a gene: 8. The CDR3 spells CASSVRGDPSTDTQYF. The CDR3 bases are TGTGCCAGCAGCGTCCGGGGGGACCCTAGCACAGATACGCAGTATTTT. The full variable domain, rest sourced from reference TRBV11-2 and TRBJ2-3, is EAGVAQSPRYKIIEKRQSVAFWCNPISGHATLYWYQQILGQGPKLLIQFQNNGVVDDSQLPKDRFSAERLKGVDSTLKIQPAKLEDSAVYLCASSVRGDPSTDTQYFGPGTRLTVL.